What follows are 3 T cell receptor beta chains derived from one specimen sequenced in a study of CD8+ T cells in alopecia areata. Extraction of RNA preceded its reverse transcription into cDNA, which served as the sequencing template. Clones were read by immunoSEQ multiplex PCR, and TCRdb kept only the in-frame ones, dropping some. In the table there are some 110,000 clones, approximately 38% of which are singletons. Material: CD4+ T cells sorted from blood. The receptors stem from a human donor with alopecia areata.

The CDR3 is CAWSVGDEQYF. DNA of the CDR3: TGTGCCTGGAGTGTAGGGGACGAGCAGTACTTC. The chain employs TRBV30 and TRBJ2-7; possible D gene TRBD1, 5 bases. Germline-derived CDR1 and CDR2 are GTSNPN and SVGIG (reference sequence). V lost 0 bases, J lost 5 bases, and 5 bases lay in between. The CDR3 runs 11 residues. Supplemented by reference TRBV30 and TRBJ2-7, the full variable domain reads SQTIHQWPATLVQPVGSPLSLECTVEGTSNPNLYWYRQAAGRGLQLLFYSVGIGQISSEVPQNLSASRPQDRQFILSSKKLLLSDSGFYLCAWSVGDEQYFGPGTRLTVT.

The chain has TRBV28 and TRBJ2-7; TRBD1 matches 10 bases. Looked up from germline, CDR1 is MDHEN and CDR2 is SYDVKM. With V trimmed by 5 bases and J by 4 bases, 8 bases remained unmatched. CDR3 length: 15 amino acids. In DNA form, the CDR3 reads TGTGCCAGCAGTCCTTCGACAGGGGGCTTGTACGAGCAGTACTTC. Protein: CASSPSTGGLYEQYF.

This clone came up a few times. The V call is TRBV29-1, the J call TRBJ2-3; the D gene could be TRBD1 or TRBD2 (5 bases each). The ends were cut back, 7 bases at V and 6 bases at J, with 17 bases in the middle. Germline CDR1 SQVTM, CDR2 ANQGSEA. The CDR3 consists of 13 residues. The CDR3 protein is CSATGQPGDTQYF. CDR3 DNA: TGCAGCGCCACGGGGCAACCGGGCGATACGCAGTATTTT.